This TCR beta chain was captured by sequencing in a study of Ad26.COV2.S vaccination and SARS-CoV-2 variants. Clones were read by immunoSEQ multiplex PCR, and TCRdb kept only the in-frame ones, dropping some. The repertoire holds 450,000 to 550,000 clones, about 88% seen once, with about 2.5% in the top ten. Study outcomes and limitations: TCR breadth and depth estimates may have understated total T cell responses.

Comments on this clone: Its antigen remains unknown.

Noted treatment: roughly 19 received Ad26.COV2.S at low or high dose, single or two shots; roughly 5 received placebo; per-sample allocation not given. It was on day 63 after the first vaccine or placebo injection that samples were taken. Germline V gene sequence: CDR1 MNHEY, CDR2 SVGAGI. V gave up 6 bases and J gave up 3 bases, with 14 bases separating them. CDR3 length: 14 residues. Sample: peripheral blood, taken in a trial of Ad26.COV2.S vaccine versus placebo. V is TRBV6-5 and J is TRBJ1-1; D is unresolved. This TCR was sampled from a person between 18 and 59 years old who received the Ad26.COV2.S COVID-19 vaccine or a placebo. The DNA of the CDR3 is TGTGCCAGCAGAGGTAGCATTGGGTACACTGAAGCTTTCTTT. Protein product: CASRGSIGYTEAFF.